This T cell receptor (beta chain) was found in a study of shared clonotypes between healthy human individuals. CDR1 is SNHLY and CDR2 is FYNNEI in the germline V gene. V shed 2 bases and J 0 bases; nucleotides not matched to a gene: 12. The CDR3 has 19 residues. CD45RO-negative, CCR7-selected cells formed the naive CD8 fraction, which excluded terminally differentiated effector memory CD45RA+ cells. The assay was immunoSEQ multiplex PCR, and TCRdb's table has in-frame clones only and misses some. The sample carries more than 550,000 clones, about 90% recorded once. This clonotype was sampled from a man aged 25-45 years in good health. The chain links TRBV2 to TRBJ2-3, with 9 bases lining up with TRBD2. Sequencing was carried out using naive CD8+ T cells sorted from blood. CDR3 sequence reads: CASSETVAGVGGSTDTQYF. CDR3 coding DNA: TGTGCCAGCAGTGAAACGGTAGCGGGAGTCGGGGGAAGCACAGATACGCAGTATTTT. The variable domain in full, with the rest retrieved from reference TRBV2 and TRBJ2-3, is EPEVTQTPSHQVTQMGQEVILRCVPISNHLYFYWYRQILGQKVEFLVSFYNNEISEKSEIFDDQFSVERPDGSNFTLKIRSTKLEDSAMYFCASSETVAGVGGSTDTQYFGPGTRLTVL.